This record covers a single TCR beta chain. The CDR3 sequence is 17 residues long. Germline assignment: CDR1 KGHDR and CDR2 SFDVKD. J gave up 3 bases and V 3 bases, and 7 bases lay outside the gene matches. The data were obtained in a study of blood T cell repertoires in COVID-19. Repertoires were generated with immunoSEQ multiplex PCR, while TCRdb's copy carries only in-frame clones and drops some. Found here are 15,000 or so clones, around 90% of them singletons; the top ten hold around 17%. Material for sequencing was peripheral blood. The sequence came from a man aged 50 or older with active COVID-19. V usage is TRBV24-1 and J usage is TRBJ2-1; 10 bases agree with TRBD2. The CDR3 DNA is TGTGCCACCAGTGATACCAGCGGGAGGGCCCTCTACAATGAGCAGTTCTTC. This sequence encodes CATSDTSGRALYNEQFF.